Shown below are 7 T cell receptor beta chains from a single sample sequenced in a study of T cells after somatic rescue of genetic block. Data came from immunoSEQ multiplex PCR; TCRdb stores just in-frame clones and leaves some out. Of around 14,000 clones listed, 65% to 75% were seen once; the top ten hold about 30%. The sequenced sample was peripheral blood mononuclear cells (PBMCs). These receptors were obtained from a man aged 18 to 29.

The rearrangement joins TRBV27 to TRBJ1-5; D remains ambiguous. The CDR3 consists of 12 residues. Germline assignment: CDR1 MNHEY and CDR2 SMNVEV (reference sequence). Trimming removed 4 bases at V and 5 bases at J, with 6 bases between. Here the CDR3 reads CASSSGYQPQHF. The CDR3 DNA reads TGTGCCAGCAGTTCCGGTTATCAGCCCCAGCATTTT.

V usage is TRBV7-9 and J usage is TRBJ2-1; possibly TRBD2 for D (6 bases). Trimming left V 5 bases short and J 10 bases short, with 18 bases between. The germline CDR1 and CDR2 sequences are SEHNR and FQNEAQ (reference sequence). The CDR3 totals 14 residues. As DNA, the CDR3 is TGTGCCAGCAGCCCCATAGCGGCTACCCGGGAGCAGTTCTTC. Its protein product is CASSPIAATREQFF.

There are a few counts of this clone. This chain uses TRBV28 with TRBJ2-7; tentatively, D is TRBD1 (5 bases). This CDR3 is built from 12 residues. Trimming took 2 bases from V and 6 from J, leaving 8 bases between them. The germline gives CDR1 MDHEN, CDR2 SYDVKM. The CDR3 here is CASSLTRAEQYF. The CDR3 bases are TGTGCCAGCAGTTTAACCAGGGCCGAGCAGTACTTC.

The J gene is TRBJ2-7, the V gene TRBV6-5; D is unresolved. The V gene's germline CDR1 is MNHEY and CDR2 SVGAGI. The CDR3 is made up of 14 amino acids. The V and J ends lost 0 bases and 6 bases respectively, with 12 bases between them. The CDR3 nucleotides are TGTGCCAGCAGTTACTCGCCGAAGTCTCTCGAGCAGTACTTC. It translates to CASSYSPKSLEQYF.

A few counts support this clone. V is TRBV13 and J is TRBJ2-6, with a possible D match to TRBD1 (5 bases). V lost 5 bases and J 0 bases, leaving 14 bases between the germline ends. This CDR3 is 17 amino acids long. CDR1 is PRHDT, CDR2 FYEKMQ, per germline (reference sequence). CDR3 residues: CASSLQVGSSGANVLTF. The DNA of the CDR3 is TGTGCCAGCAGCCTACAGGTGGGAAGCTCTGGGGCCAACGTCCTGACTTTC. The full variable domain, its missing parts supplied by reference TRBV13 and TRBJ2-6, is AAGVIQSPRHLIKEKRETATLKCYPIPRHDTVYWYQQGPGQDPQFLISFYEKMQSDKGSIPDRFSAQQFSDYHSELNMSSLELGDSALYFCASSLQVGSSGANVLTFGAGSRLTVL.

The genes are TRBV28 and TRBJ1-1; TRBD1 matches at 9 bases. With 6 bases clipped from V and 6 bases from J, the junction kept 5 bases outside the gene matches. Germline CDR1 and CDR2: MDHEN and SYDVKM. The CDR3 loop spans 13 amino acids. CDR3 bases: TGTGCCAGCAGGTGGGACAGGGTCGCTGAAGCTTTCTTT. It codes for CASRWDRVAEAFF.

This chain joins TRBV28 and TRBJ1-5; 9 bases map to TRBD1. This CDR3 spans 15 amino acids. From germline, CDR1 is MDHEN and CDR2 SYDVKM. Unmatched junction bases numbered 5, after V lost 6 bases and J lost 2 bases. The CDR3 loop reads CASRTQGAGNQPQHF. DNA of the CDR3: TGTGCCAGCAGGACACAGGGGGCAGGCAATCAGCCCCAGCATTTT.